Listed below are T cell receptor beta chains from one sample, sequenced in a study of vaccination and CD4 T cells after COVID-19. Their antigens are not known. MiXCR was run by TCRdb on the PCR reads, yielding one entry per CDR3 protein. The profile shows approximately 13,000 distinct CDR3 sequences, about 67% of them singletons. Material for sequencing was CD4+ T cells from blood, cultured in vitro. The receptors derive from a human donor who had recovered from COVID-19. The CDR3 runs from the conserved cysteine through the conserved F or W. Each record gives: clone size, J gene, D gene, V gene, CDR3 DNA, CDR3 protein. The D gene is left open where the match is weak. Clone size appears in some rows only: once, few, many, or a class for an expanded clone.

-,TRBJ1-2,-,TRBV28,TGTGCCAGCAGTCCGACCCTCAGGGGAAGGGGCTACACCTTC,CASSPTLRGRGYTF
-,TRBJ2-5,TRBD2,TRBV11-1,TGTGCCAGCAGCTTATCAAAGGGACTAGCCCGACAAGAGACCCAGTACTTC,CASSLSKGLARQETQYF
few,TRBJ1-2,-,TRBV20-1,TGCAGTGCTAGAGATGCGGGGAAGAACTATGGCTACACCTTC,CSARDAGKNYGYTF
-,TRBJ2-2,TRBD2,TRBV7-3,TGTGCCAGCAGCTTAGGGACTAGCGGGAGCGCCGGGGAGCTGTTTTTT,CASSLGTSGSAGELFF
-,TRBJ2-3,-,TRBV7-6,TGTGCCAGCAGCTTAGGCCGACAGACCACAGATACGCAGTATTTT,CASSLGRQTTDTQYF
-,TRBJ2-7,-,TRBV10-3,TGTGCCATCAGTGGGAACAGACAGCTCGAGCAGTACTTC,CAISGNRQLEQYF
-,TRBJ1-6,-,TRBV7-8,TGTGCCAGCAGCTTAGGGCTGGGGGATTCACCCCTCCACTTT,CASSLGLGDSPLHF
few,TRBJ2-2,-,TRBV19,TGTGCCTCAAAGGGGACGGGAGACTGGACCGGGGAGCTGTTTTTT,CASKGTGDWTGELFF
-,TRBJ2-7,TRBD1,TRBV10-1,TGCGCCAGCAGAGAGGGACAGGGGCCCTACGAGCAGTACTTC,CASREGQGPYEQYF
-,TRBJ2-5,TRBD2,TRBV9,TGTGCCAGCAGCGTAGCCACTAGCGCGAAGACCCAGTACTTC,CASSVATSAKTQYF
once,TRBJ1-1,TRBD1,TRBV7-9,TGTGCCAGCAGCTTTACGGGACAGCTAGAGGGTGGCACTGAAGCTTTCTTT,CASSFTGQLEGGTEAFF
-,TRBJ1-5,-,TRBV18,TGTGCCAGCTCACGACGGACGTCCGGCAATCAGCCCCAGCATTTT,CASSRRTSGNQPQHF
-,TRBJ2-3,-,TRBV6-5,TGTGCCAGCAGTTACATCGCGGGCACAGGTTCAGATACGCAGTATTTT,CASSYIAGTGSDTQYF